This is a list of T cell receptor beta chains from one sample in a study of blood T cells in healthy people across ages. TCRdb re-derived calls from the 5' RACE reads in MiXCR, one entry per CDR3 protein. Of over 700,000 distinct CDR3 sequences in the sample, approximately 25% were seen once. The sample was also linked to a second study, of T cells of mothers and their children.

The sample comprised blood. These receptors were taken from a boy aged 10-17 years in good health. Each CDR3 is given without its conserved first and last residue. The order of the fields is J gene, V gene, CDR3 protein.

>TRBJ2-1|TRBV29-1
SVTYGSGRENEQF
>TRBJ2-7|TRBV14
ASSPAGGSRYEQY
>TRBJ2-3|TRBV20-1
SAPLRLAGDTQY
>TRBJ2-5|TRBV27
ASSSGDAQY
>TRBJ2-7|TRBV6-2/TRBV6-3
ASSFRAIGNYEQY
>NA|TRBV5-1
ASRSSDRPNEQF
>TRBJ2-7|TRBV5-1
ASRLSGGSSYEQY
>TRBJ1-5|TRBV10-3
AISESGQPQH
>TRBJ1-5|TRBV5-1
ASCLDGQGGQPQH
>TRBJ2-7|TRBV10-3
AIRGDSPYEQY
>TRBJ1-5|TRBV20-1
SASQGRGNQPQH
>TRBJ2-1|TRBV6-1
ASSEVGSGPHEQF
>TRBJ2-2|TRBV25-1
ASSLQGRDTGELF
>TRBJ2-3|TRBV29-1
SAGLAGGTDTRY
>TRBJ1-5|TRBV13
ASSLGRAGQPQH
>TRBJ1-4|TRBV7-2
AGSPEGPSALGLF
>TRBJ2-3|TRBV12-3/TRBV12-4
ASSFSWDSSPDTQY
>TRBJ1-4|TRBV6-6
ASSYSWTGSDEKLF
>TRBJ2-2|TRBV4-3
ASSQGKTTGELF
>TRBJ2-5|TRBV20-1
SARERNPQWETQY
>TRBJ2-3|TRBV19
ASSIRAGGADTQY
>NA|TRBV4-2
ASSLQRGALSVYEQY
>TRBJ2-1|TRBV2
ASSVDRTGTSGTSSYNEQF
>TRBJ1-2|TRBV2
ASSEGGRDRAVWNYGYT